These 15 T cell receptor beta chains were all obtained from the same sample, sequenced in a study of beta chain features in type 1 diabetes. These receptors have no identified antigens. Whole-study results and caveats: Patients with Type 1 diabetes showed moderately but significantly shorter TCRB CDR3s in all four CD4+ subsets.

As every portion of the isolated RNA was reverse transcribed, the sequencing read expressed TCRB transcripts. The repertoire was sequenced with immunoSEQ multiplex PCR; TCRdb's copy has only in-frame clones and lacks some. Counted here are hundreds of thousands of clones, 13% occurring once; the ten biggest clones make up 0.022%. What was sequenced was naive CD4+ T cells from blood. Receptors originate from a man younger than 30 with type 1 diabetes.

This clone occurred a few times. The chain is built from TRBV18 and TRBJ1-2, with D possibly being TRBD1 (6 bases). Germline V gives CDR1 KGHSH, CDR2 LQKENI. The CDR3 has 15 amino acids. V was cut by 2 bases and J by 4 bases, with 14 bases left in between. In nucleotides, the CDR3 is TGTGCCAGCTCACCAAGCAGGGGAGATGGCTATGGCTACACCTTC. It specifies CASSPSRGDGYGYTF.

Only a few counts were recorded for this clone. The chain recombines TRBV27 with TRBJ2-7, with D uncertain. Trimming took off 5 bases at V and 6 bases at J, with 17 bases between the two ends. Germline CDR1 reads MNHEY; CDR2 reads SMNVEV (reference sequence). The CDR3 consists of 14 residues. CDR3 bases: TGTGCCAGCAGTACACCCATGGTAGGGTCCGAGCAGTACTTC. Translation: CASSTPMVGSEQYF.

The chain employs TRBV2 and TRBJ2-5; D is perhaps TRBD1 (6 bases). Trimming stripped 6 bases from V and 13 bases from J, with 33 bases between. The V gene's germline CDR1 is SNHLY and CDR2 FYNNEI. CDR3 length equals 17 residues. The CDR3: CASSVMRPKGTGRVAYF. The CDR3 region has the DNA TGTGCCAGCAGCGTAATGAGACCGAAGGGAACAGGGAGAGTTGCGTACTTC.

The chain has TRBV29-1 and TRBJ2-1, with 7 bases that match TRBD2. CDR1 and CDR2 (germline): SQVTM, ANQGSEA. V was clipped by 5 bases and J by 0 bases; unmatched bases: 16. This CDR3 is 18 amino acids long. CDR3 residues: CSVSEMRGSSISYNEQFF. The CDR3 DNA reads TGCAGCGTTAGCGAGATGCGGGGGTCCTCCATCTCCTACAATGAGCAGTTCTTC.

This clone has only a few counts. The chain joins TRBV18 to TRBJ1-5, with D maybe TRBD1 (5 bases). Per the germline V gene, CDR1 is KGHSH and CDR2 is LQKENI. This CDR3 is built from 15 residues. The germline V and J ends were trimmed by 2 bases and 5 bases, with 13 bases remaining between them. CDR3 in amino acids: CASSPGGTGYQPQHF. DNA for the CDR3: TGTGCCAGCTCACCAGGGGGAACGGGGTATCAGCCCCAGCATTTT.

The V call is TRBV5-1, the J call TRBJ2-5, with 11 positions matching TRBD2. The J segment lost 3 bases and the V segment lost 0 bases, leaving 4 bases of the junction unmatched. The germline V gene encodes CDR1 SGHRS and CDR2 YFSETQ. The length of the CDR3 is 16 residues. The CDR3 loop is CASSLVLAGEKETQYF. CDR3 nucleotides: TGCGCCAGCAGCTTGGTACTAGCGGGGGAGAAAGAGACCCAGTACTTC.

The chain carries TRBV30 and TRBJ1-2; D remains ambiguous. This CDR3 spans 14 amino acids. Germline loops: CDR1 GTSNPN, CDR2 SVGIG (reference sequence). Trimming removed 2 bases from V and 4 bases from J, with 14 bases in between. Written as DNA, the CDR3 is TGTGCCTGGAGTAGTGGGAAAGGGAGCTATGGCTACACCTTC. Its protein is CAWSSGKGSYGYTF.

This clone has only a few counts. The CDR3 protein is CASGRSSYNSPLHF. Written as DNA, the CDR3 is TGTGCCAGCGGCCGGAGCTCCTATAATTCACCCCTCCACTTT. The chain has TRBV2 and TRBJ1-6; D is unresolved. Germline assignment: CDR1 SNHLY and CDR2 FYNNEI. The length of the CDR3 is 14 residues. The ends were cut back, 8 bases at V and 0 bases at J, with 8 bases in the middle.

This clone was counted between two and nine times. The rearrangement links TRBV29-1 to TRBJ2-6; either TRBD1 or TRBD2 may supply D (5 bases each). The CDR3 has 16 residues. Germline CDR1 is SQVTM and CDR2 is ANQGSEA. V dropped 5 bases and J dropped 0 bases, with 14 bases sitting between them. CDR3 DNA sequence: TGCAGCGTTAGTAGGGGACCTCTCTCTGGGGCCAACGTCCTGACTTTC. Residues: CSVSRGPLSGANVLTF.

The V call is TRBV4-2, the J call TRBJ1-2; D is unclear. This CDR3 has 14 amino acids. V dropped 2 bases and J dropped 3 bases, with 10 bases sitting between them. Germline V gene data show CDR1 as LGHNA and CDR2 as YNFKEQ. As DNA, the CDR3 is TGTGCCAGCAGCCAACCCACGGGGTACTATGGCTACACCTTC. Its protein product is CASSQPTGYYGYTF.

The chain couples TRBV11-2 to TRBJ1-6, with 8 bases identical to TRBD1. The CDR3 totals 16 residues. Germline V lookup: CDR1 SGHAT, CDR2 FQNNGV. J gave up 10 bases and V 6 bases, and 14 bases lay outside the gene matches. This CDR3 is CASRPPAGGYRSPLHF. The CDR3 nucleotides are TGTGCCAGCAGACCCCCGGCAGGGGGCTATAGATCACCCCTCCACTTT.

The rearrangement links TRBV5-1 to TRBJ2-4; perhaps D is TRBD1 or TRBD2 (5 bases each). The germline V and J ends were trimmed by 7 bases and 0 bases, with 11 bases remaining between them. Germline CDR1 is SGHRS and CDR2 is YFSETQ. The CDR3 has 14 amino acids. In nucleotides, the CDR3 is TGCGCCAGCCGGGACCCTCTAGCCAAAAACATTCAGTACTTC. It specifies CASRDPLAKNIQYF.

The chain employs TRBV4-1 and TRBJ2-7; D unresolved. The germline V gene encodes CDR1 MGHRA and CDR2 YSYEKL. The CDR3 is 16 residues long. Between the trimmed V and J ends, which lost 4 bases and 7 bases, there was a span of 23 bases. CDR3 sequence reads: CASSLTEDVVVREQYF. CDR3 bases: TGCGCCAGCAGCCTGACCGAGGACGTGGTCGTTCGGGAGCAGTACTTC.

This clone was seen a few times. The chain is built from TRBV7-9 and TRBJ2-3; TRBD1 matches at 7 bases. The CDR3 runs to 15 residues. With 1 base clipped from V and 5 bases from J, the junction kept 6 bases outside the gene matches. Germline V lookup: CDR1 SEHNR, CDR2 FQNEAQ (reference sequence). The CDR3 spells CASSLGDRERDTQYF. CDR3 nucleotide sequence: TGTGCCAGCAGCTTAGGTGACAGGGAGAGAGATACGCAGTATTTT. Using reference TRBV7-9 and TRBJ2-3 for the parts outside the CDR3, the full variable domain is DTGVSQNPRHKITKRGQNVTFRCDPISEHNRLYWYRQTLGQGPEFLTYFQNEAQLEKSRLLSDRFSAERPKGSFSTLEIQRTEQGDSAMYLCASSLGDRERDTQYFGPGTRLTVL.

The chain combines TRBV29-1 with TRBJ1-1; D may be TRBD1 (5 bases). The V gene lost 3 bases and the J gene lost 11 bases, with 16 bases spanning the gap. This CDR3 contains 12 residues. The V gene's germline CDR1 is SQVTM and CDR2 ANQGSEA. This chain's CDR3 is CSVEGTEVGAFF. CDR3 sequence (DNA): TGCAGCGTTGAGGGGACGGAGGTCGGGGCTTTCTTT.